Presented here are 18 T cell receptor beta chains from one specimen sequenced in a study of regulatory T cells in long-lasting Graves disease. Time point meaning: persistent/refractory GD, antithyroid drugs over 5 years with positive TRAb. PBMC RNA was the source of the TCR library. Arm-PCR of CDR3 regions and iRepertoire HTBI primers were the basis on which TCR beta libraries were built. TCRdb itself ran the multiplex PCR reads through MiXCR, one entry per CDR3 protein. This table has roughly 450,000 distinct CDR3 sequences, roughly a quarter appearing once. The specimen comprised peripheral blood mononuclear cells (PBMCs), sampled when the disease was refractory, from a patient treated with antithyroid drugs. These receptors originate from a female donor with Graves disease.

This clonotype was observed a handful of times. The chain employs TRBV19 and TRBJ1-4, with 9 bases identical to TRBD1. V shed 5 bases and J 0 bases; nucleotides not matched to a gene: 4. The CDR3 sequence is 16 residues long. Germline values: CDR1 LNHDA, CDR2 SQIVND (reference sequence). This chain's CDR3 is CASSWTGVATNEKLFF. CDR3 coding DNA: TGTGCCAGTAGTTGGACAGGGGTTGCAACTAATGAAAAACTGTTTTTT.

The J gene is TRBJ1-6, the V gene TRBV5-1; TRBD1 might be the D (5 bases). The V end lost 4 bases, the J end lost 7 bases, and 24 bases lay between the germline ends. From germline, CDR1 is SGHRS and CDR2 YFSETQ. The CDR3 runs to 18 residues. As DNA, the CDR3 is TGCGCCAGCAGCCTCTTAGGGAACAGGAGACTAGAAAATTCACCCCTCCACTTT. Translated, it gives CASSLLGNRRLENSPLHF.

This clonotype has at least ten counts. The genes are TRBV3-1 and TRBJ1-4; possibly TRBD1 for D (5 bases). Trimming stripped 3 bases from V and 6 bases from J, with 5 bases between. The CDR3 extends over 12 amino acids. The germline V gene encodes CDR1 LGHDT and CDR2 YNNKEL (reference sequence). The CDR3 reads CASSQGDEKLFF. DNA for the CDR3: TGTGCCAGCAGCCAGGGGGATGAAAAACTGTTTTTT.

This clonotype was picked up many times. The chain combines TRBV12-3 or TRBV12-4 with TRBJ1-2; D remains ambiguous. V lost 6 bases, J lost 8 bases, and 13 bases lay in between. The CDR3 is 12 amino acids. The CDR3 nucleotides read TGTGCCAGCAGGATTAGTTCTGGAGGCTACACCTTC. This encodes CASRISSGGYTF.

The chain joins TRBV18 to TRBJ1-4; 8 positions match TRBD1. The V segment lost 0 bases and the J segment 7 bases; nucleotides outside the gene matches: 7. Germline V CDR1 and CDR2: KGHSH, LQKENI. This CDR3 contains 16 residues. The CDR3 coding sequence is TGTGCCAGCTCACCACCTACAGGGGGTTCGGGTGAAAAACTGTTTTTT. This codes for CASSPPTGGSGEKLFF.

This clonotype was seen more than once but under ten times. V gene TRBV5-1 combines with J gene TRBJ2-3; D possibly corresponds to TRBD1 (6 bases). Looked up from germline, CDR1 is SGHRS and CDR2 is YFSETQ. The CDR3 extends over 15 amino acids. Trimming stripped 5 bases from V and 1 base from J, with 14 bases between. The CDR3 DNA sequence: TGCGCCAGCAGATCCGGGACAAGCCGCACAGATACGCAGTATTTT. Amino acids: CASRSGTSRTDTQYF.

The table lists this clonotype with many counts. The rearrangement joins TRBV6-1 to TRBJ2-7, with D possibly being TRBD2 (6 bases). The V end was cut by 2 bases, the J end by 1 base, with 12 bases between. Per germline, CDR1 MNHNS and CDR2 SASEGT. The CDR3 spans 15 residues. The CDR3 is CASSEYWLASYEQYF. The CDR3 region has the DNA TGTGCCAGCAGTGAATATTGGCTAGCGTCCTACGAGCAGTACTTC.

This clonotype was observed at least ten times. The chain links TRBV2 to TRBJ1-5; TRBD1 matches at 8 bases. The V and J ends lost 7 bases and 4 bases, in that order; junction bases with no gene match: 3. CDR1 is SNHLY and CDR2 is FYNNEI in the germline V gene. This CDR3 comprises 13 residues. This chain's CDR3 is CASTTGVNQPQHF. The CDR3 DNA is TGTGCCAGCACGACAGGGGTGAATCAGCCCCAGCATTTT.

Written as DNA, the CDR3 is TGTGCCAGCAGCCAAGAAGACAGGAACACCGGGGAGCTGTTTTTT. Translated, it gives CASSQEDRNTGELFF. This chain connects TRBV4-2 to TRBJ2-2; the D gene is possibly TRBD1 (5 bases). Germline V gene data show CDR1 as LGHNA and CDR2 as YNFKEQ. V was pared by 0 bases and J by 1 base, with 6 bases between. This CDR3 is built from 15 residues.

The chain carries TRBV12-3 or TRBV12-4 and TRBJ1-5, with TRBD1 identical over 9 bases. This CDR3 has 16 residues. V was clipped by 2 bases and J by 6 bases; unmatched bases: 8. CDR3 sequence: CASSLPLMTGGQPQHF. CDR3 nucleotides: TGTGCCAGCAGTTTACCACTAATGACAGGGGGTCAGCCCCAGCATTTT.

This chain connects TRBV7-2 to TRBJ2-1; 9 nucleotides agree with TRBD1. Unmatched junction bases numbered 3, after V lost 2 bases and J lost 4 bases. Germline V lookup: CDR1 SGHTA, CDR2 FQGNSA. The CDR3 has 15 residues. The CDR3 sequence is CASSLYDRGYNEQFF. In nucleotides, the CDR3 is TGTGCCAGCAGCTTATATGACAGGGGGTACAATGAGCAGTTCTTC.

This clonotype was seen a few times. V usage is TRBV20-1 and J usage is TRBJ2-2; D perhaps matches TRBD1 (6 bases). CDR1 and CDR2 (germline): DFQATT, SNEGSKA (reference sequence). The germline V and J ends were trimmed by 1 base and 8 bases, with 17 bases remaining between them. This CDR3 has 15 residues. The CDR3 spells CSARGLGASRGELFF. DNA of the CDR3: TGCAGTGCTAGAGGACTGGGGGCTTCTCGGGGGGAGCTGTTTTTT.

This clonotype was seen more than once but under ten times. The chain links TRBV20-1 to TRBJ1-2; TRBD1 might be the D (6 bases). V lost 3 bases and J lost 8, with 16 bases in between. This CDR3 has 13 residues. Germline V gene sequence: CDR1 DFQATT, CDR2 SNEGSKA (reference sequence). The CDR3 spells CSASRQGFLGYTF. In DNA, the CDR3 is TGCAGTGCTAGTCGGCAGGGGTTTCTGGGCTACACCTTC.

The genes are TRBV5-1 and TRBJ2-1; 16 bases map to TRBD2. CDR3 length: 18 amino acids. V was clipped by 4 bases and J by 7 bases; unmatched bases: 11. Germline CDR1 SGHRS, CDR2 YFSETQ. CDR3: CASSAGLAGGPRTNEQFF. Written as DNA, the CDR3 is TGCGCCAGCAGCGCGGGACTAGCGGGAGGGCCCCGAACGAATGAGCAGTTCTTC.

This clonotype has at least ten counts. The rearrangement uses TRBV5-1 and TRBJ1-2; TRBD1 is a possible D gene (5 bases). The V and J ends lost 4 bases and 6 bases respectively, with 16 bases between them. The germline V gene encodes CDR1 SGHRS and CDR2 YFSETQ. The CDR3 totals 14 residues. CDR3 sequence reads: CASSVGGDSHGYTF. CDR3 coding DNA: TGCGCCAGCAGCGTCGGGGGGGACTCACATGGCTACACCTTC.

The sample holds a few counts of this clonotype. The chain is built from TRBV14 and TRBJ2-4, with TRBD2 as a possible D gene (5 bases). V gave up 4 bases and J gave up 1 base, with 8 bases separating them. In germline, CDR1 is SGHDN, CDR2 FVKESK. This CDR3 comprises 14 residues. CDR3: CASSPGMAKNIQYF. In DNA, the CDR3 is TGTGCCAGCAGCCCGGGGATGGCCAAAAACATTCAGTACTTC.

The chain carries TRBV7-2 and TRBJ1-1; D not resolved. Per the germline V gene, CDR1 is SGHTA and CDR2 is FQGNSA. V shed 3 bases and J shed 6 bases, with 14 bases lying between them. The CDR3 covers 14 residues. The CDR3 here is CASSLNPGSAEAFF. As DNA, the CDR3 is TGTGCCAGCAGCTTGAATCCGGGGTCCGCTGAAGCTTTCTTT. The full variable domain, its missing parts supplied by reference TRBV7-2 and TRBJ1-1, is GAGVSQSPSNKVTEKGKDVELRCDPISGHTALYWYRQSLGQGLEFLIYFQGNSAPDKSGLPSDRFSAERTGGSVSTLTIQRTQQEDSAVYLCASSLNPGSAEAFFGQGTRLTVV.

This clonotype was found many times. The V and J genes are TRBV6-9 and TRBJ1-1; 7 bases line up with TRBD1. Losses at the gene ends were 3 bases for V and 2 bases for J; bases not matched to a gene: 6. CDR1 is MNHGY and CDR2 is SVAAGI in the germline V gene. CDR3 length: 15 residues. The DNA for the CDR3 is TGTGCCAGCAGTTACGGCGGGACAGCTAACACTGAAGCTTTCTTT. Its translation is CASSYGGTANTEAFF.